The 19 T cell receptor beta chains reported below all come from one sample, sequenced in a study of control samples from healthy donors and cancer patients. Assay: immunoSEQ multiplex PCR; the TCRdb copy retains only in-frame clones and omits some. The sample contains around 120,000 clones, more than 70% of which appear only once. The specimen was blood. The receptors originated from a man in his forties or fifties in good health.

In its sample, this clone was seen once. This chain uses TRBV18 with TRBJ1-1; D is unclear. This CDR3 is 14 amino acids long. Germline CDR1 and CDR2: KGHSH and LQKENI. Between the trimmed V and J ends, which lost 2 bases and 1 base, there was a span of 8 bases. The CDR3: CASSPFEGNTEAFF. The CDR3 nucleotides read TGTGCCAGCTCACCATTCGAGGGGAACACTGAAGCTTTCTTT.

V gene TRBV6-1 combines with J gene TRBJ1-1; weak D call: TRBD1 (6 bases). V was clipped by 3 bases and J by 4 bases, with 12 bases between them. The germline gives CDR1 MNHNS, CDR2 SASEGT. The CDR3 contains 14 residues. The CDR3 coding sequence is TGTGCCAGCAGTGATACAGGGTGGAGCACTGAAGCTTTCTTT. It translates to CASSDTGWSTEAFF.

The rearrangement joins TRBV28 to TRBJ2-7; perhaps TRBD1 as D (5 bases). The CDR3 has 14 amino acids. CDR1 and CDR2 (germline): MDHEN, SYDVKM. V gave up 2 bases and J gave up 5 bases, with 13 bases separating them. The CDR3 DNA follows: TGTGCCAGCAGTTTAGGGGCAGGGCGGAACGAGCAGTACTTC. Translating it yields CASSLGAGRNEQYF.

In DNA, the CDR3 is TGTGCCAGTAGTACTCAGGACAGGGGGACCCCTTTCGAGCAGTACTTC. Residues: CASSTQDRGTPFEQYF. J is TRBJ2-7 and V is TRBV19, with TRBD1 matching over 10 bases. Trimming cost V 4 bases and J 6 bases; bases outside gene matches: 12. CDR3 length equals 16 residues. Germline V gives CDR1 LNHDA, CDR2 SQIVND (reference sequence).

This clone was seen a few times. The rearrangement uses TRBV13 and TRBJ1-2; a weak D match, TRBD1 (6 bases). V was shortened by 5 bases and J by 7 bases, with 14 bases between the two germline ends. Germline V gene lookup returns CDR1 PRHDT and CDR2 FYEKMQ (reference sequence). The CDR3 consists of 13 residues. CDR3 loop: CASSRGGQGGYTF. For the CDR3, the DNA is TGTGCCAGCAGCCGGGGGGGGCAAGGTGGCTACACCTTC.

The rearrangement uses TRBV5-1 and TRBJ1-4; maybe TRBD1 (6 bases). Germline V lookup: CDR1 SGHRS, CDR2 YFSETQ. Deletions cut 6 bases from V and 6 bases from J, with 18 bases between. The CDR3 extends over 15 amino acids. The CDR3 DNA sequence: TGCGCCAGCACCATAAGTTGGGGGGCTGATGAAAAACTGTTTTTT. Translated, it gives CASTISWGADEKLFF. Full variable domain (remainder filled in from reference TRBV5-1 and TRBJ1-4): KAGVTQTPRYLIKTRGQQVTLSCSPISGHRSVSWYQQTPGQGLQFLFEYFSETQRNKGNFPGRFSGRQFSNSRSEMNVSTLELGDSALYLCASTISWGADEKLFFGSGTQLSVL.

The chain is built from TRBV2 and TRBJ2-2, with no clear D. Germline V CDR1 and CDR2: SNHLY, FYNNEI. V gave up 0 bases and J gave up 5 bases, with 10 bases separating them. The CDR3 has 15 residues. CDR3 sequence: CASSEAQRKTGELFF. CDR3 coding DNA: TGTGCCAGCAGTGAAGCGCAGAGGAAAACCGGGGAGCTGTTTTTT.

This chain links TRBV27 with TRBJ2-2; possible D gene TRBD1, 5 bases. Germline CDR1 MNHEY, CDR2 SMNVEV (reference sequence). This CDR3 has 15 residues. V lost 2 bases, J lost 4 bases, and 11 bases lay in between. CDR3 DNA sequence: TGTGCCAGCAGTTTAGGGGCGGTGGGCACCGGGGAGCTGTTTTTT. It is translated as CASSLGAVGTGELFF.

This clone was detected only once. The rearrangement links TRBV19 to TRBJ1-2; no reliable D call. V dropped 7 bases and J dropped 2 bases, with 14 bases sitting between them. The CDR3 has 14 amino acids. Germline CDR1 and CDR2: LNHDA and SQIVND (reference sequence). The CDR3 sequence: CASIAQPTNYGYTF. In DNA form, the CDR3 reads TGTGCCAGTATTGCCCAACCCACCAACTATGGCTACACCTTC.

The V gene is TRBV5-8, the J gene TRBJ2-2; perhaps D is TRBD1 or TRBD2 (6 bases each). This CDR3 spans 14 amino acids. V lost 4 bases, J lost 5 bases, and 12 bases lay in between. Germline V gene sequence: CDR1 SGHTS, CDR2 YDEGEE. The DNA of the CDR3 is TGTGCCAGCAGCAACCAGGGGAGGACCGGGGAGCTGTTTTTT. Translating gives CASSNQGRTGELFF. Together with reference TRBV5-8 and TRBJ2-2, the CDR3 gives the full variable domain: EAGVTQSPTHLIKTRGQQATLRCSPISGHTSVYWYQQALGLGLQFLLWYDEGEERNRGNFPPRFSGRQFPNYSSELNVNALELEDSALYLCASSNQGRTGELFFGEGSRLTVL.

This chain links TRBV4-3 with TRBJ2-2; D might be TRBD1 or TRBD2, each matching 5 bases. Per the germline V gene, CDR1 is LGHNA and CDR2 is YSLEER. The CDR3 totals 14 residues. V dropped 1 base and J dropped 9 bases, with 12 bases sitting between them. The CDR3 loop is CASSQVSGDRELFF. The CDR3 bases are TGCGCCAGCAGCCAAGTTTCCGGGGACCGGGAGCTGTTTTTT.

V and J are TRBV19 and TRBJ1-2, with 10 nucleotides matching TRBD1. The V and J ends lost 3 bases and 0 bases, in that order; junction bases with no gene match: 7. CDR3 length: 17 amino acids. Looked up from germline, CDR1 is LNHDA and CDR2 is SQIVND (reference sequence). CDR3 DNA: TGTGCCAGTAGTATTGACAGGGGGCGAGGTTCTAACTATGGCTACACCTTC. Translation gives CASSIDRGRGSNYGYTF. Based on the CDR3 plus reference TRBV19 and TRBJ1-2, the full variable domain is DGGITQSPKYLFRKEGQNVTLSCEQNLNHDAMYWYRQDPGQGLRLIYYSQIVNDFQKGDIAEGYSVSREKKESFPLTVTSAQKNPTAFYLCASSIDRGRGSNYGYTFGSGTRLTVV.

This rearrangement joins TRBV21-1 to TRBJ2-1; TRBD2, the table's D call, was not compared with the DNA. TRBV21-1 counts as a pseudogene. CDR3 size: 16 residues. The CDR3 DNA reads TGTGCCAGCAGCAAGACTAGCGGGGGACCTTACAATGAGCAGTTCTTC. Its protein product is CASSKTSGGPYNEQFF.

The rearrangement links TRBV10-1 to TRBJ2-7; 8 bases are shared with TRBD1. The V and J ends lost 4 bases and 5 bases, in that order; junction bases with no gene match: 4. The CDR3 has 13 amino acids. Germline CDR1 WNHNN, CDR2 SYGVQD (reference sequence). The CDR3 is CASSVAGGNEQYF. The CDR3 bases are TGCGCCAGCAGTGTCGCAGGGGGCAACGAGCAGTACTTC.

The CDR3 nucleotides are TGTGCCAGCAGCTTAGAGGCCGGGGAGCTGTTTTTT. Amino acids: CASSLEAGELFF. This chain links TRBV7-9 with TRBJ2-2; no definite D call. Trimming took 1 base from V and 6 from J, leaving 3 bases between them. The germline gives CDR1 SEHNR, CDR2 FQNEAQ (reference sequence). This CDR3 is built from 12 residues.

V and J are TRBV7-8 and TRBJ1-2; no firm D call. This CDR3 is built from 14 residues. The V end was cut by 1 base, the J end by 3 bases, with 9 bases between. Germline CDR1 SGHVS, CDR2 FQNEAQ. CDR3 DNA: TGTGCCAGCAGCTTAGAAGTAACTGACTATGGCTACACCTTC. Protein: CASSLEVTDYGYTF.

V gene TRBV5-1 combines with J gene TRBJ1-6, with a weak D call TRBD1 (6 bases). Per the germline V gene, CDR1 is SGHRS and CDR2 is YFSETQ. This CDR3 comprises 14 residues. V was pared by 0 bases and J by 6 bases, with 7 bases between. The CDR3 here is CASSLVDSNSPLHF. The CDR3 DNA reads TGCGCCAGCAGCTTGGTGGACAGTAATTCACCCCTCCACTTT.

The rearrangement links TRBV29-1 to TRBJ1-2, with 10 bases that match TRBD1. The CDR3 runs to 16 residues. V dropped 0 bases and J dropped 1; count of bases not matched to a gene: 5. Looked up from germline, CDR1 is SQVTM and CDR2 is ANQGSEA. The CDR3 protein is CSVEDFGTGVNYGYTF. CDR3 bases: TGCAGCGTTGAAGATTTTGGGACAGGGGTTAACTATGGCTACACCTTC.

The chain joins TRBV7-9 to TRBJ1-5, with 10 positions matching TRBD1. J gave up 6 bases and V 4 bases, and 9 bases lay outside the gene matches. The V gene's germline CDR1 is SEHNR and CDR2 FQNEAQ (reference sequence). The CDR3 spans 16 residues. CDR3: CASSSTRQGASQPQHF. The DNA of the CDR3 is TGTGCCAGCAGCTCCACCCGACAGGGGGCATCTCAGCCCCAGCATTTT.